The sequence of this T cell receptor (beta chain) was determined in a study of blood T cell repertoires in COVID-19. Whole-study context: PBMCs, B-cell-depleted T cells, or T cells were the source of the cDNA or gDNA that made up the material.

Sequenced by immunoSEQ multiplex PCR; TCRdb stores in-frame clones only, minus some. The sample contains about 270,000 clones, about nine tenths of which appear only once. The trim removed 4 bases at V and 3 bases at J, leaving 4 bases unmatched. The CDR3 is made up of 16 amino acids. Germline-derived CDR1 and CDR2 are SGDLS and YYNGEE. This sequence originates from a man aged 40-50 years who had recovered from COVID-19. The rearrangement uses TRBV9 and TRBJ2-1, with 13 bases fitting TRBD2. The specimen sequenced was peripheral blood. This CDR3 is CASSIRLAGGYNEQFF. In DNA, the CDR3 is TGTGCCAGCAGCATACGACTAGCGGGAGGCTACAATGAGCAGTTCTTC.